The 7 T cell receptor beta chains reported below all come from one sample, sequenced in a study of CD8 T cells in ankylosing spondylitis. Each CDR3 protein gets one entry after TCRdb re-called the 5' RACE reads with MiXCR. The sample includes some 180,000 distinct CDR3 sequences, 15% to 20% of them seen just once. The sequencing sample was made of blood, either unsorted or a sorted T cell fraction (not recorded which). The receptors were sampled from a male donor aged 5-29 years with ankylosing spondylitis or in good health (not recorded which).

Details on this clonotype: A much larger clonotype is one base distant, so this may be a read error. This chain joins TRBV3-1 and TRBJ2-1, with 7 positions matching TRBD2. The germline CDR1 and CDR2 sequences are LGHDT and YNNKEL (reference sequence). The CDR3 runs to 12 residues. The CDR3 is CASSLGGDDQFF. The CDR3 DNA reads as TGTGCCAGCAGCTTGGGGGGGGATGACCAGTTCTTC.

This clonotype showed up just a few times. The V and J genes are TRBV7-2 and TRBJ2-7; D unclear. The CDR3 has 13 amino acids. Germline CDR1 reads SGHTA; CDR2 reads FQGNSA. Trimming shortened V by 5 bases and J by 2 bases, and 10 bases separated the two germline ends. CDR3 sequence reads: CASSQDPPYEQYF. The CDR3 nucleotides are TGTGCCAGCAGCCAGGACCCACCCTACGAGCAGTACTTC.

This clonotype was found many times. The chain joins TRBV7-2 to TRBJ1-1, with D unresolved. This CDR3 has 13 residues. V dropped 3 bases and J dropped 5 bases, with 10 bases sitting between them. Germline loops: CDR1 SGHTA, CDR2 FQGNSA. The CDR3 sequence is CASSLIKITEAFF. The CDR3, as DNA: TGTGCCAGCAGCTTGATCAAGATAACTGAAGCTTTCTTT.

This clonotype was observed at least ten times. V and J are TRBV12-3 or TRBV12-4 and TRBJ2-5; 8 positions match TRBD2. V was clipped by 7 bases and J by 1 base; unmatched bases: 8. CDR3 length: 15 residues. The CDR3 here is CASTWSGSTQETQYF. The CDR3, as DNA: TGTGCCAGCACCTGGAGCGGGAGCACCCAAGAGACCCAGTACTTC.

In this sample, this clonotype turned up many times. The chain couples TRBV27 to TRBJ1-6; D is uncertain. The V end was cut by 1 base, the J end by 7 bases, with 11 bases between. The CDR3 is 15 residues long. Germline CDR1 MNHEY, CDR2 SMNVEV (reference sequence). DNA of the CDR3: TGTGCCAGCAGTTTATTGGGCGGCCTGAATTCACCCCTCCACTTT. Encoded protein: CASSLLGGLNSPLHF.

This clonotype has only a few counts. The chain has TRBV10-3 and TRBJ2-2; 9 bases map to TRBD1. The germline gives CDR1 ENHRY, CDR2 SYGVKD. The V and J ends lost 7 bases and 6 bases, in that order; junction bases with no gene match: 12. There are 16 residues in the CDR3. CDR3 region: CAITGTGFLSAGELFF. As DNA, the CDR3 is TGTGCCATCACCGGGACAGGGTTTTTGTCAGCCGGGGAGCTGTTTTTT.

The V and J genes are TRBV7-3 and TRBJ2-5; the D call may be TRBD1 or TRBD2 (5 bases each). The CDR3 sequence is 15 residues long. Deletions cut 1 base from V and 1 base from J, with 10 bases between. Germline CDR1 and CDR2: SGHTA and FQGTGA. Written as DNA, the CDR3 is TGTGCCAGCAGCTTAATGGGACGCCCCCAAGAGACCCAGTACTTC. Translation: CASSLMGRPQETQYF. Complete variable domain (other parts from reference TRBV7-3 and TRBJ2-5): GAGVSQTPSNKVTEKGKYVELRCDPISGHTALYWYRQSLGQGPEFLIYFQGTGAADDSGLPNDRFFAVRPEGSVSTLKIQRTERGDSAVYLCASSLMGRPQETQYFGPGTRLLVL.